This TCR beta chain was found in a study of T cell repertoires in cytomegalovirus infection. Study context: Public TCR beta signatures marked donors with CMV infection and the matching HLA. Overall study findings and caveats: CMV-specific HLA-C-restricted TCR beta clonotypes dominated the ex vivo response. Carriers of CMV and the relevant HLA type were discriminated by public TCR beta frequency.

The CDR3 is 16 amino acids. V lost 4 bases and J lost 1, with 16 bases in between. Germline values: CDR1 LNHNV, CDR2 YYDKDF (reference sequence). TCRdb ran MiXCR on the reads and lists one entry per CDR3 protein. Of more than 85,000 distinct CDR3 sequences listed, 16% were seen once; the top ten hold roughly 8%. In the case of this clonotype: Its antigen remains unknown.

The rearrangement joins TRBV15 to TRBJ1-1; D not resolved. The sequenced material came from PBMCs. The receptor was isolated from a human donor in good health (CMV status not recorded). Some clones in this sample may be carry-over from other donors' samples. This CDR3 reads CATSMGERFGNTEAFF. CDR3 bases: TGTGCCACCAGCATGGGAGAGCGGTTTGGGAACACTGAAGCTTTCTTT.